This T cell receptor (beta chain) was sequenced in a study of blood T cell repertoires in COVID-19. Background on the study: Samples taken during acute and convalescent COVID-19 were collected in the United States, Italy and Spain. T cells, B-cell-depleted T cells, or PBMCs provided the cDNA or gDNA that served as material.

Libraries were prepared by immunoSEQ multiplex PCR; TCRdb keeps only in-frame clonotypes and omits some of them. This table holds about 59,000 clones, 70% to 85% found once. Material: peripheral blood. The sequence came from a human donor in a cohort sampled during active COVID-19.

CDR3 protein: CASSLTGTNTGELFF. The DNA of the CDR3 is TGCGCCAGCAGCCTCACCGGGACGAACACCGGGGAGCTGTTTTTT. This rearrangement joins TRBV5-1 to TRBJ2-2; possibly TRBD2 for D (5 bases). Trimming shortened V by 4 bases and J by 0 bases, and 10 bases separated the two germline ends. Germline V gene data show CDR1 as SGHRS and CDR2 as YFSETQ. The length of the CDR3 is 15 residues.